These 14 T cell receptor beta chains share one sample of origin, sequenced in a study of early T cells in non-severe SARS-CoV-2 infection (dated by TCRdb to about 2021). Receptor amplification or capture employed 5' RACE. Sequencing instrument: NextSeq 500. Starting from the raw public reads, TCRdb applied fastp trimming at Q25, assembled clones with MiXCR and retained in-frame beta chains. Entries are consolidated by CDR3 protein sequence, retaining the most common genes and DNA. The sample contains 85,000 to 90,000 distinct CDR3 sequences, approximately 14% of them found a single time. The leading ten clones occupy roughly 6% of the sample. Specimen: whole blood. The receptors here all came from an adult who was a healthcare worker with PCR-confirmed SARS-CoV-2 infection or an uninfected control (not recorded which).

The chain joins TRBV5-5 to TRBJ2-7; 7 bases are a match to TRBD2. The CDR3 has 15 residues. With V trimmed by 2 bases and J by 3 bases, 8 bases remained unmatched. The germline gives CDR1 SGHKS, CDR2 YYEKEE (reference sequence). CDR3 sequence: CASSFLGRDNYEQYF. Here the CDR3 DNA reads TGTGCCAGCAGCTTTTTAGGGAGGGATAACTACGAGCAGTACTTC.

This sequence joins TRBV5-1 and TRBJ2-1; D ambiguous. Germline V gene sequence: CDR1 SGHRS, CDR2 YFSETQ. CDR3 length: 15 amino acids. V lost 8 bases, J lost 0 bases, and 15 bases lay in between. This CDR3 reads CASSNSLSSYNEQFF. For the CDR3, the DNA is TGCGCCAGTAGTAATAGCCTTAGCTCCTACAATGAGCAGTTCTTC.

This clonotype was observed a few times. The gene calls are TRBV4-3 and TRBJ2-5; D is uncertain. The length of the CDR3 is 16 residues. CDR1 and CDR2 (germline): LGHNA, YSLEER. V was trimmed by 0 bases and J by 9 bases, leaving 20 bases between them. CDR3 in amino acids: CASSQDRGPRQMSQYF. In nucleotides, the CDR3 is TGCGCCAGCAGCCAAGATAGAGGACCCCGGCAAATGTCCCAGTACTTC.

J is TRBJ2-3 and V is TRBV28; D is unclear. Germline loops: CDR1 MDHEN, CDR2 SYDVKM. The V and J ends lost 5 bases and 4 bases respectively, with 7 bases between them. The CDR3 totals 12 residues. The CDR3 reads CASSPSSDTQYF. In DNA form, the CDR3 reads TGTGCCAGCAGTCCTTCGTCAGATACGCAGTATTTT. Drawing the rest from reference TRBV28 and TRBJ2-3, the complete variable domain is DVKVTQSSRYLVKRTGEKVFLECVQDMDHENMFWYRQDPGLGLRLIYFSYDVKMKEKGDIPEGYSVSREKKERFSLILESASTNQTSMYLCASSPSSDTQYFGPGTRLTVL.

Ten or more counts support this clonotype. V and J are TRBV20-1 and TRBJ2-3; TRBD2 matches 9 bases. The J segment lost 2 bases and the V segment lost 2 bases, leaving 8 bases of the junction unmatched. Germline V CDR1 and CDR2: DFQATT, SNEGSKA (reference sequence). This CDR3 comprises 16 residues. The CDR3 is CSARTALAGFTDTQYF. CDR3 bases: TGCAGTGCTAGAACGGCGCTAGCGGGATTCACAGATACGCAGTATTTT.

The CDR3: CASSSVRQGADTQYF. In nucleotides, the CDR3 is TGTGCCAGCAGCTCCGTCCGACAGGGGGCAGATACGCAGTATTTT. The chain combines TRBV7-2 with TRBJ2-3; 9 bases line up with TRBD1. CDR1 is SGHTA, CDR2 FQGNSA, per germline. This CDR3 has 15 residues. V dropped 4 bases and J dropped 4; count of bases not matched to a gene: 6. The entire variable domain, with the rest obtained from reference TRBV7-2 and TRBJ2-3, is as follows: GAGVSQSPSNKVTEKGKDVELRCDPISGHTALYWYRQSLGQGLEFLIYFQGNSAPDKSGLPSDRFSAERTGGSVSTLTIQRTQQEDSAVYLCASSSVRQGADTQYFGPGTRLTVL.

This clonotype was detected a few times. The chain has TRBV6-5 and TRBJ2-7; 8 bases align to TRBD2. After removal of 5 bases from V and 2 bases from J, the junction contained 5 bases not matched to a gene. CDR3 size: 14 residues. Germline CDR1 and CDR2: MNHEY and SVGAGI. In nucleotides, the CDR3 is TGTGCCAGCAGTGAGCGGGGGCCGACCTACGAGCAGTACTTC. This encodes CASSERGPTYEQYF.

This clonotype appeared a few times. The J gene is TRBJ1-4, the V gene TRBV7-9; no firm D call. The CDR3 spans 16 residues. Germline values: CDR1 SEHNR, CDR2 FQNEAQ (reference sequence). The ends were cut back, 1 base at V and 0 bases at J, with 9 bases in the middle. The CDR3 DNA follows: TGTGCCAGCAGCTTAGGGAGACTTGCAACTAATGAAAAACTGTTTTTT. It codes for CASSLGRLATNEKLFF.

The CDR3 DNA reads as TGCGCCAGCAAGATGGAGGGGGATGAGCAGTTCTTC. This codes for CASKMEGDEQFF. The chain is built from TRBV5-1 and TRBJ2-1; D may be TRBD1 or TRBD2 (6 bases each). The V gene lost 6 bases and the J gene lost 8 bases, with 12 bases spanning the gap. Per germline, CDR1 SGHRS and CDR2 YFSETQ. The CDR3 runs 12 residues.

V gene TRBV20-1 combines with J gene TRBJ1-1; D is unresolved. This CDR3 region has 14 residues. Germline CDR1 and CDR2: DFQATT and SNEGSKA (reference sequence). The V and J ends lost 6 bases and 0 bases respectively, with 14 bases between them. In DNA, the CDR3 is TGCAGTGCAAATCCGACTGAACTGAACACTGAAGCTTTCTTT. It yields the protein CSANPTELNTEAFF.

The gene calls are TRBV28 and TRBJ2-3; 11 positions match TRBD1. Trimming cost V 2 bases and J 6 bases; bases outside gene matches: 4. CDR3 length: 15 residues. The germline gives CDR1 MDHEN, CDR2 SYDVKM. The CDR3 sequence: CASSLGTGGSDTQYF. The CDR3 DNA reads TGTGCCAGCAGTTTAGGGACAGGGGGATCGGATACGCAGTATTTT.

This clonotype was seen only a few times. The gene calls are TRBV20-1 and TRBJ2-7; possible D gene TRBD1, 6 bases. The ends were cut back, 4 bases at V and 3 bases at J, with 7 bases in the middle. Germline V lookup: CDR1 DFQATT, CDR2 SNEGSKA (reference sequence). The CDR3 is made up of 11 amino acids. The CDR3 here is CSAKGDYEQYF. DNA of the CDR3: TGCAGTGCTAAGGGGGACTACGAGCAGTACTTC.

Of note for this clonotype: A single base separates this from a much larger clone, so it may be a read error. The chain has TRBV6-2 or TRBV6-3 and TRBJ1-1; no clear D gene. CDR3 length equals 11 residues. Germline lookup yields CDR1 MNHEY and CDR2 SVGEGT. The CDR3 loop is CTTKMNTEAFF. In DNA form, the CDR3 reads TGTACCACCAAGATGAACACTGAAGCTTTCTTT.

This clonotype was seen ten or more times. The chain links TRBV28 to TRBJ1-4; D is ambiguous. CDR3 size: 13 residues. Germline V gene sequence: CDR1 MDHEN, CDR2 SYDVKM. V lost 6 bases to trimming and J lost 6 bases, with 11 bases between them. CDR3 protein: CASRPGGHEKLFF. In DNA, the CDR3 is TGTGCCAGCAGGCCGGGAGGGCATGAAAAACTGTTTTTT. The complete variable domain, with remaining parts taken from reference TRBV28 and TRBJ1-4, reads DVKVTQSSRYLVKRTGEKVFLECVQDMDHENMFWYRQDPGLGLRLIYFSYDVKMKEKGDIPEGYSVSREKKERFSLILESASTNQTSMYLCASRPGGHEKLFFGSGTQLSVL.